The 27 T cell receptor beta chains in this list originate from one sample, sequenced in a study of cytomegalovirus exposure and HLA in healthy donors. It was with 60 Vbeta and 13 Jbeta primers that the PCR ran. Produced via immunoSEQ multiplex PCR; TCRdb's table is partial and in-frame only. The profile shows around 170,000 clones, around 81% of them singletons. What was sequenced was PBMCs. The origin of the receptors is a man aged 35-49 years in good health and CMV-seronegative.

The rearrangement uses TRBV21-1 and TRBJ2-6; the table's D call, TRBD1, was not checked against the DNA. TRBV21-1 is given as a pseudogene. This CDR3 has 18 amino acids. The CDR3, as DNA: TGTGCCAGCAGCACCCCGGGACAAGGAGGCTCTGGGGCCAACGTCCTGACTTTC. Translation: CASSTPGQGGSGANVLTF.

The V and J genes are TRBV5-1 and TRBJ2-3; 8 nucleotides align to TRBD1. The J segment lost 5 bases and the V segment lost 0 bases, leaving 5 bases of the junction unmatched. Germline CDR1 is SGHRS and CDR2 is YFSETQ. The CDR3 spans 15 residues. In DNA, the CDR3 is TGCGCCAGCAGCTTGGCGCTCAGGGGGCAAGATACGCAGTATTTT. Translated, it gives CASSLALRGQDTQYF.

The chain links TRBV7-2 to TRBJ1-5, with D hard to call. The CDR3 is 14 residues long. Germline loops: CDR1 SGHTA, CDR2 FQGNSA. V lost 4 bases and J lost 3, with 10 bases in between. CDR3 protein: CASSSDFSNQPQHF. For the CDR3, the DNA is TGTGCCAGCAGCTCGGACTTTTCCAATCAGCCCCAGCATTTT.

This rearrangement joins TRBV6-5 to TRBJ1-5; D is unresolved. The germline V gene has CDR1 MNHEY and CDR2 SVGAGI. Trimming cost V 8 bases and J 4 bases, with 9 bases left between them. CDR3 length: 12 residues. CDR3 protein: CASRTGNQPQHF. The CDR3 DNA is TGTGCCAGCCGGACGGGGAATCAGCCCCAGCATTTT.

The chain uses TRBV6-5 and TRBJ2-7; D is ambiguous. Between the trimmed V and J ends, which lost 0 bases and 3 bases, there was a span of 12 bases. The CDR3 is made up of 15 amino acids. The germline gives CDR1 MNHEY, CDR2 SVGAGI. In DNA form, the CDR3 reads TGTGCCAGCAGTTACTCCTTGTCTGCCGGCTACGAGCAGTACTTC. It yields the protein CASSYSLSAGYEQYF.

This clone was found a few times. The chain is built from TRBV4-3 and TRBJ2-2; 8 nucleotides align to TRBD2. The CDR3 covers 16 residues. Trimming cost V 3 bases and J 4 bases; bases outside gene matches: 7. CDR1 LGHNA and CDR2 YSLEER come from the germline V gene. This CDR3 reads CASSHSGGGPTGELFF. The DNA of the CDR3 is TGCGCCAGCAGCCATAGTGGCGGGGGGCCCACCGGGGAGCTGTTTTTT.

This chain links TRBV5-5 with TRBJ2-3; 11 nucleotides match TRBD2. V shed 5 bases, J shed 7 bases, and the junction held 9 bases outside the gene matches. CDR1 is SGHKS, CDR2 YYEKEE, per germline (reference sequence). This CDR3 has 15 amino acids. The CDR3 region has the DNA TGTGCCAGCAGAATGGGACTAGCGGAGGGGTATACGCAGTATTTT. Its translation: CASRMGLAEGYTQYF.

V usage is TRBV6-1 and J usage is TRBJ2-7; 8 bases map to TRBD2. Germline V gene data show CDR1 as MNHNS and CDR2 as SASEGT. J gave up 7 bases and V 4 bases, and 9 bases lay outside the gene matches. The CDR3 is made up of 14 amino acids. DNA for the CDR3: TGTGCCAGCAGTGCGACTAGCGACCTCCGGGAGCAGTACTTC. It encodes CASSATSDLREQYF.

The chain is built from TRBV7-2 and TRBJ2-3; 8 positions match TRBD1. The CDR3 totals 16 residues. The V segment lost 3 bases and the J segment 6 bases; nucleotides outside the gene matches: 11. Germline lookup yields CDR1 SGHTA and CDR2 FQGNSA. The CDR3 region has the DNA TGTGCCAGCAGCTTCCCCCAGGGGGCGCTTACGGATACGCAGTATTTT. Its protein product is CASSFPQGALTDTQYF.

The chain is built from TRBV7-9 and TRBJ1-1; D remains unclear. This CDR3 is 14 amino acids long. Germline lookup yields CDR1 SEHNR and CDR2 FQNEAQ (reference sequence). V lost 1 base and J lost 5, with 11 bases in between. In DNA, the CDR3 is TGTGCCAGCAGCTTAGGTGCAAGCAGGACTGAAGCTTTCTTT. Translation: CASSLGASRTEAFF.

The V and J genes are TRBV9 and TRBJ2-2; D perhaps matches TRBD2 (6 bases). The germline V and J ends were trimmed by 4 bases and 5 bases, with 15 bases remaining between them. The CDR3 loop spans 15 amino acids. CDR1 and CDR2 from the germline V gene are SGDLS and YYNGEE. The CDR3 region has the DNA TGTGCCAGCAGCCCCCGCGGGACCGCGACCGGGGAGCTGTTTTTT. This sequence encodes CASSPRGTATGELFF.

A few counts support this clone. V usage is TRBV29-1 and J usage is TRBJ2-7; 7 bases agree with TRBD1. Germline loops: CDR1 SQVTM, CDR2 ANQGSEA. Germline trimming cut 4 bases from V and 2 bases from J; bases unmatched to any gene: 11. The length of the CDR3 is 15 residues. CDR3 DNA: TGCAGCGTTGTGGGGAACCTGCAGGGGGCCTACGAGCAGTACTTC. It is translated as CSVVGNLQGAYEQYF.

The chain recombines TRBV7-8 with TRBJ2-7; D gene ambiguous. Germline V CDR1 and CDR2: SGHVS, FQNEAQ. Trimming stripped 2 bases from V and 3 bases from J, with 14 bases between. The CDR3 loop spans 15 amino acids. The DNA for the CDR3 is TGTGCCAGCAGCTTAACACCTTGGCCCCTCTACGAGCAGTACTTC. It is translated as CASSLTPWPLYEQYF.

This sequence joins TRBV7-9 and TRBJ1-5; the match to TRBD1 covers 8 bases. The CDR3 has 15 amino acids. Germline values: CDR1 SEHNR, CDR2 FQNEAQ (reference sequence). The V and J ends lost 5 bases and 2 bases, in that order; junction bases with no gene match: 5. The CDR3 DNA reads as TGTGCCAGCAGCATACAGGGGGGTGGCAATCAGCCCCAGCATTTT. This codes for CASSIQGGGNQPQHF.

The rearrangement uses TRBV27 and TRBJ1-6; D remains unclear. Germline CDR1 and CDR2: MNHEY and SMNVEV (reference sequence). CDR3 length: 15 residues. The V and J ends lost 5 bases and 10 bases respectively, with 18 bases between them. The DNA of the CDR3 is TGTGCCAGCAGTCCAGGTCAAGGCCCGTCCTCACCCCTCCACTTT. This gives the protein CASSPGQGPSSPLHF.

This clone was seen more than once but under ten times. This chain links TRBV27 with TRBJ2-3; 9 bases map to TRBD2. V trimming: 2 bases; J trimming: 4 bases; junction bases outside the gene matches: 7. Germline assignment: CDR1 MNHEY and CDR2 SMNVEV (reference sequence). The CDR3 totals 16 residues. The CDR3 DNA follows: TGTGCCAGCAGTTTACGAGGCGGGAGGGCCCCAGATACGCAGTATTTT. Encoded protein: CASSLRGGRAPDTQYF.

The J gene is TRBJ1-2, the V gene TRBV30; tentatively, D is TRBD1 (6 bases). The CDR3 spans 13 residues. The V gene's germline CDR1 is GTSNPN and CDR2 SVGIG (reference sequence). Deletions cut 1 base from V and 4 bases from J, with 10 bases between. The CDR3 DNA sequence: TGTGCCTGGAGTGGGGGGACATTCTATGGCTACACCTTC. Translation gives CAWSGGTFYGYTF.

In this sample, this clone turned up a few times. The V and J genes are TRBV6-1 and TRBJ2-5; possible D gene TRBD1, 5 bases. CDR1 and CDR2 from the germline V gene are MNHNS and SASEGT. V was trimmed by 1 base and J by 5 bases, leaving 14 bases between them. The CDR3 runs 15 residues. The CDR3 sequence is CASSEELPRVETQYF. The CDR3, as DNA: TGTGCCAGCAGTGAAGAACTCCCCAGGGTGGAGACCCAGTACTTC.

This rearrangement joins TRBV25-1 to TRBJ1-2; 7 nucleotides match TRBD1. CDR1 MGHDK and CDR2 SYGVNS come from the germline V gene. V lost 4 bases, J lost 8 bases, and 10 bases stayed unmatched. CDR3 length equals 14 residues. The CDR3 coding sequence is TGTGCCAGCAGTGGTCGACAGGGAAGGAACGGCTACACCTTC. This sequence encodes CASSGRQGRNGYTF.

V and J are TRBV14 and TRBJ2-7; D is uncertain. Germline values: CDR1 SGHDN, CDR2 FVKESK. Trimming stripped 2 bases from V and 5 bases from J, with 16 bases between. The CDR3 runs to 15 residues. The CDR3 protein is CASSQLLGLSDEQYF. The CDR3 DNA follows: TGTGCCAGCAGCCAACTTCTTGGGCTCTCTGACGAGCAGTACTTC.

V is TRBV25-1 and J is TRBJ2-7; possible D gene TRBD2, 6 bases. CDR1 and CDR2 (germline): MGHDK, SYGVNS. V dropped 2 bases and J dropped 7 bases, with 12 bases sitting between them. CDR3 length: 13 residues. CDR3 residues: CASSELRGGEQYF. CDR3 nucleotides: TGTGCCAGCAGTGAACTTAGGGGAGGAGAGCAGTACTTC.

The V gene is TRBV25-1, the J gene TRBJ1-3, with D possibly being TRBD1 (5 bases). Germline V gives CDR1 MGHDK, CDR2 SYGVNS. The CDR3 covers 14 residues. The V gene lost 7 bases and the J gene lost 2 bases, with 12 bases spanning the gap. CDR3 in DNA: TGTGCCAGCACTTCTATGGGGCCTGGAAACACCATATATTTT. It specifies CASTSMGPGNTIYF.

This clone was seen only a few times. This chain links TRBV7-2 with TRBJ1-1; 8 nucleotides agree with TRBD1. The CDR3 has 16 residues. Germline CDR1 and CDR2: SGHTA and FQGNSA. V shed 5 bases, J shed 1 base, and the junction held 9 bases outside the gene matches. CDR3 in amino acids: CASSPLRGQGNTEAFF. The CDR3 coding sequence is TGTGCCAGCAGCCCACTTCGTGGACAGGGGAACACTGAAGCTTTCTTT. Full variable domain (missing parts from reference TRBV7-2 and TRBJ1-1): GAGVSQSPSNKVTEKGKDVELRCDPISGHTALYWYRQSLGQGLEFLIYFQGNSAPDKSGLPSDRFSAERTGGSVSTLTIQRTQQEDSAVYLCASSPLRGQGNTEAFFGQGTRLTVV.

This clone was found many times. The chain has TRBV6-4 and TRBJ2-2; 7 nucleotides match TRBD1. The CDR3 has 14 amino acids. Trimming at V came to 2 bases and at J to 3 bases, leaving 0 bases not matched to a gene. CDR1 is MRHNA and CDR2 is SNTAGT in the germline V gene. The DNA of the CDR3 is TGTGCCAGCAGTGACAGGGGGCACACCGGGGAGCTGTTTTTT. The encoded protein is CASSDRGHTGELFF.

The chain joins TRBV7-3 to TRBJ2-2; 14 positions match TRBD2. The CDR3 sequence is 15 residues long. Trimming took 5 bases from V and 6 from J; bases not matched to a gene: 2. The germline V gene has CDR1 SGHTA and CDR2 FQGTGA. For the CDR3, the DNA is TGTGCCAGCAGCCAGGGACTAGCGGGAGCCGGGGAGCTGTTTTTT. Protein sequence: CASSQGLAGAGELFF.

The CDR3, as DNA: TGTGCCTGGACCGGACTACTCTCCTACGAGCAGTACTTC. It is translated as CAWTGLLSYEQYF. This chain links TRBV30 with TRBJ2-7, with D perhaps matching TRBD2 (6 bases). The germline V gene encodes CDR1 GTSNPN and CDR2 SVGIG (reference sequence). CDR3 length: 13 amino acids. With 4 bases removed from V and 0 bases from J, the gap between germline ends came to 10 bases. Drawing the rest from reference TRBV30 and TRBJ2-7, the complete variable domain is SQTIHQWPATLVQPVGSPLSLECTVEGTSNPNLYWYRQAAGRGLQLLFYSVGIGQISSEVPQNLSASRPQDRQFILSSKKLLLSDSGFYLCAWTGLLSYEQYFGPGTRLTVT.

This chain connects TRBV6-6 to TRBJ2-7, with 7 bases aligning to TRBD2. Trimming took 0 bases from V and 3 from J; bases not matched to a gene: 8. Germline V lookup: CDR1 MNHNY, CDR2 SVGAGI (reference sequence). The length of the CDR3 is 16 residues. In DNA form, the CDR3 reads TGTGCCAGCAGTTACTCGGTGGAGGGAGGGGACTACGAGCAGTACTTC. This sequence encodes CASSYSVEGGDYEQYF.